Below are 16 T cell receptor beta chains sequenced from a single sample in a study of spatial heterogeneity in lung cancer (dated by TCRdb to between 2018 and 2021). The method behind the library was 5' RACE. The sequencing machine was a NextSeq 500. Through fastp at Q25 and MiXCR, TCRdb rebuilt clones from the public reads, retaining in-frame beta chains. Rows with one shared CDR3 protein collapse into an entry with the most common genes and DNA. The sample table shows about 7,800 distinct CDR3 sequences, and 8.6% are seen once. Approximately 45% of the sample is taken by the ten largest. Interpreted using the paper, the time point label stands for: sample taken at primary tumor resection. Sequenced material: PBMCs, taken at surgery. The receptor set was obtained from a male donor with early-stage non-small cell lung cancer.

The V and J genes are TRBV19 and TRBJ2-3, with D perhaps assigned TRBD1 or TRBD2 (5 bases each). The CDR3 extends over 14 amino acids. The V gene lost 10 bases and the J gene lost 5 bases, with 19 bases spanning the gap. Per the germline V gene, CDR1 is LNHDA and CDR2 is SQIVND (reference sequence). The CDR3 DNA reads TGTGCCACCCAGCCCGGGGCCCTCAGAGATACGCAGTATTTT. As protein: CATQPGALRDTQYF.

This clonotype was detected ten times or more. The J gene is TRBJ1-1, the V gene TRBV11-3; no reliable D call. V lost 5 bases and J 7 bases, leaving 14 bases between the germline ends. The CDR3 runs to 13 residues. Germline assignment: CDR1 SGHNT and CDR2 YENEEA. The CDR3 reads CASSPDPGREAFF. For the CDR3, the DNA is TGTGCCAGCAGCCCCGATCCGGGTCGTGAAGCTTTCTTT.

At least ten counts were recorded for this clonotype. V is TRBV27 and J is TRBJ1-2, with a weak D call TRBD1 (6 bases). This CDR3 is built from 13 residues. Germline CDR1 is MNHEY and CDR2 is SMNVEV (reference sequence). The germline V and J ends were trimmed by 6 bases and 4 bases, with 12 bases remaining between them. CDR3 amino acids: CASSHRGAYGYTF. The CDR3 DNA reads as TGTGCCAGCAGCCATCGGGGGGCCTATGGCTACACCTTC.

This clonotype came up many times. The rearrangement links TRBV6-1 to TRBJ1-1; a possible D gene is TRBD1 (5 bases). CDR3 length: 14 residues. Deletions cut 4 bases from V and 0 bases from J, with 9 bases between. The germline CDR1 and CDR2 sequences are MNHNS and SASEGT. This CDR3 is CASSAQGLNTEAFF. CDR3 DNA sequence: TGTGCCAGCAGTGCCCAGGGACTGAACACTGAAGCTTTCTTT.

This clonotype was seen more than once but under ten times. The chain employs TRBV27 and TRBJ2-1; 7 positions agree with TRBD1. The CDR3 length is 15 residues. V trimming: 5 bases; J trimming: 5 bases; junction bases outside the gene matches: 9. Germline CDR1 is MNHEY and CDR2 is SMNVEV (reference sequence). CDR3 nucleotides: TGTGCCAGCAGTCCCTCCCCACAGGGGAACAATGAGCAGTTCTTC. Translation: CASSPSPQGNNEQFF.

A remark on this clonotype: Being one base from a much bigger clone, this may be a read error. The rearrangement links TRBV7-9 to TRBJ2-7, with D perhaps TRBD2 (5 bases). Germline V gene lookup returns CDR1 SEHNR and CDR2 FQNEAQ (reference sequence). This CDR3 is built from 12 residues. The CDR3 protein is CVSSLASGEQYF. In DNA, the CDR3 is TGTGTCAGCAGCTTAGCGAGTGGCGAGCAGTACTTC.

In this sample, this clonotype is medium-sized (0.01 to 0.1%). V usage is TRBV4-3 and J usage is TRBJ1-6, with a possible D match to TRBD1 (6 bases). V lost 0 bases and J 5 bases, leaving 11 bases between the germline ends. The CDR3 runs to 16 residues. Germline CDR1 is LGHNA and CDR2 is YSLEER. CDR3 loop: CASSQDIGGNNSPLHF. DNA for the CDR3: TGCGCCAGCAGCCAAGATATAGGGGGGAATAATTCACCCCTCCACTTT.

In its sample, this clonotype is medium-sized. The chain employs TRBV6-5 and TRBJ2-1, with D tentatively TRBD2 (6 bases). With 0 bases removed from V and 0 bases from J, the gap between germline ends came to 9 bases. The CDR3 sequence is 16 residues long. CDR1 and CDR2 from the germline V gene are MNHEY and SVGAGI. This CDR3 is CASSYSLGSSYNEQFF. CDR3 nucleotides: TGTGCCAGCAGTTACTCGCTCGGGAGCTCCTACAATGAGCAGTTCTTC.

This clonotype was seen at least ten times. The genes are TRBV2 and TRBJ2-1, with D possibly being TRBD1 or TRBD2 (6 bases each). The germline CDR1 and CDR2 sequences are SNHLY and FYNNEI. Trimming cost V 1 base and J 1 base, with 11 bases left between them. This CDR3 contains 16 residues. As DNA, the CDR3 is TGTGCCAGCAGTGAAGGGCTAGGGGGGTCCTACAATGAGCAGTTCTTC. Protein sequence: CASSEGLGGSYNEQFF.

This clonotype was counted many times. The V gene is TRBV5-5, the J gene TRBJ1-1; a possible D gene is TRBD1 (6 bases). Germline CDR1 SGHKS, CDR2 YYEKEE (reference sequence). Trimming removed 0 bases from V and 4 bases from J, with 10 bases in between. This CDR3 spans 14 amino acids. The CDR3 coding sequence is TGTGCCAGCAGCTTGGAAGGAGGGGGCACTGAAGCTTTCTTT. This translates into CASSLEGGGTEAFF.

This clonotype has at least ten counts. The chain combines TRBV10-3 with TRBJ2-2, with D uncertain. Germline V gene sequence: CDR1 ENHRY, CDR2 SYGVKD. The CDR3 has 13 residues. Between the trimmed V and J ends, which lost 10 bases and 3 bases, there was a span of 12 bases. CDR3 sequence: CASGPYDTGELFF. Written as DNA, the CDR3 is TGTGCCAGTGGACCCTACGACACCGGGGAGCTGTTTTTT.

At least ten counts were recorded for this clonotype. The CDR3 DNA reads TGTGCCAGCAGCTTTTGGGCTAGCGGGAGTTCGGCTGAGCAGTTCTTC. Translation gives CASSFWASGSSAEQFF. The V gene is TRBV11-2, the J gene TRBJ2-1, with TRBD2 identical over 10 bases. V lost 3 bases, J lost 9 bases, and 11 bases stayed unmatched. This CDR3 region has 16 residues. The germline V gene encodes CDR1 SGHAT and CDR2 FQNNGV.

This clonotype was observed many times. The genes are TRBV20-1 and TRBJ2-7, with D maybe TRBD2 (6 bases). Between the trimmed V and J ends, which lost 6 bases and 4 bases, there was a span of 25 bases. The CDR3 sequence is 16 residues long. CDR1 DFQATT and CDR2 SNEGSKA come from the germline V gene (reference sequence). CDR3: CSALGKTRTFGYEQYF. CDR3 DNA sequence: TGCAGTGCCCTGGGAAAGACTAGGACCTTCGGGTACGAGCAGTACTTC.

The V and J genes are TRBV28 and TRBJ2-7; 7 nucleotides line up with TRBD2. With 2 bases clipped from V and 2 bases from J, the junction kept 3 bases outside the gene matches. Germline V gives CDR1 MDHEN, CDR2 SYDVKM. The CDR3 has 14 residues. The CDR3 is CASSLTSVAYEQYF. CDR3 nucleotides: TGTGCCAGCAGTTTAACTAGCGTCGCCTACGAGCAGTACTTC.

This clonotype has a handful of counts. The V and J genes are TRBV30 and TRBJ1-1; D ambiguous. The CDR3 extends over 13 amino acids. Germline CDR1 GTSNPN, CDR2 SVGIG (reference sequence). Trimming left V 0 bases short and J 1 base short, with 6 bases between. DNA for the CDR3: TGTGCCTGGAGTGTACTTGGGAACACTGAAGCTTTCTTT. The encoded protein is CAWSVLGNTEAFF.

This clonotype was seen more than once but under ten times. The chain links TRBV24-1 to TRBJ2-7; no definite D call. Germline CDR1 KGHDR, CDR2 SFDVKD. This CDR3 has 13 residues. V lost 1 base to trimming and J lost 5 bases, with 8 bases between them. The CDR3 sequence: CATSDFPYHEQYF. The CDR3 DNA reads as TGTGCCACCAGTGATTTTCCTTACCACGAGCAGTACTTC.